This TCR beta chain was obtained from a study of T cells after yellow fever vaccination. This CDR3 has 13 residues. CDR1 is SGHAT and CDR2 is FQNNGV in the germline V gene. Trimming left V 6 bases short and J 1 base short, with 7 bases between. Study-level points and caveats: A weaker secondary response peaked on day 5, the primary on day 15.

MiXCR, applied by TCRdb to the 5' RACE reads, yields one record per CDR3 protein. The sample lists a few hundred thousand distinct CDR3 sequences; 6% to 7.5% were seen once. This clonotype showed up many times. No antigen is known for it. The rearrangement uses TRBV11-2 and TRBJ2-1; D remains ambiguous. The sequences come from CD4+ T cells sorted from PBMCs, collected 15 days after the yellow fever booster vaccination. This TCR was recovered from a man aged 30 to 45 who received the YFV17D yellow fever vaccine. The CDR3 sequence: CASRVGSYNEQFF. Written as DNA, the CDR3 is TGTGCCAGCAGGGTGGGTTCCTACAATGAGCAGTTCTTC.